This T cell receptor beta chain was recovered during a study of technical replicates of blood from a few donors. This table comes from immunoSEQ multiplex PCR, and its TCRdb copy is limited to in-frame clones, with some not included. The table includes fewer than 110,000 clones, 95% to 96% detected once. Germline lookup yields CDR1 SGHRS and CDR2 YFSETQ. V lost 0 bases and J lost 6, with 9 bases in between. The CDR3 length is 14 residues. The V gene is TRBV5-1, the J gene TRBJ1-4, with D maybe TRBD1 (6 bases). This clonotype was sampled from a human donor in good health. The specimen sequenced was T cells isolated from PBMCs. Written as DNA, the CDR3 is TGCGCCAGCAGCTTGGGGGGGCCTGATGAAAAACTGTTTTTT. Encoded protein: CASSLGGPDEKLFF.